Listed below are T cell receptor beta chains from one sample, sequenced in a study of cytomegalovirus exposure and HLA in healthy donors. The data were produced by immunoSEQ multiplex PCR, yet TCRdb's version contains in-frame clones alone and is incomplete. The profile shows about 60,000 clones, 60% to 85% of them singletons. The sample consisted of PBMCs. The receptors originated from a woman in her thirties or forties in good health and CMV-seropositive. CDR3s include the opening cysteine and the closing phenylalanine or tryptophan. The D gene is left open where the match is weak. Some rows have no size entry. The others give once, few or many, or a class for an expanded clone.

j_call: TRBJ1-5; clone_size: -; v_call: TRBV27; d_call: TRBD1; cdr3_aa: CASSLSGTAYWEPQHF; cdr3_nt: TGTGCCAGCAGTTTATCCGGGACAGCGTATTGGGAGCCCCAGCATTTT
j_call: TRBJ1-5; clone_size: few; v_call: TRBV30; d_call: TRBD1; cdr3_aa: CAGNQGANQPQHF; cdr3_nt: TGTGCCGGGAATCAGGGGGCCAATCAGCCCCAGCATTTT
j_call: TRBJ1-4; clone_size: -; v_call: TRBV7-8; d_call: -; cdr3_aa: CASSQGGAGEKLFF; cdr3_nt: TGTGCCAGCAGCCAGGGTGGGGCAGGTGAAAAACTGTTTTTT
j_call: TRBJ2-1; clone_size: -; v_call: TRBV7-3; d_call: -; cdr3_aa: CASSLSGTAVGEQFF; cdr3_nt: TGTGCCAGCAGCTTAAGCGGGACAGCCGTTGGGGAGCAGTTCTTC
j_call: TRBJ2-3; clone_size: few; v_call: TRBV15; d_call: -; cdr3_aa: CATSIFRGTDTQYF; cdr3_nt: TGTGCCACCAGCATATTCCGGGGCACAGATACGCAGTATTTT
j_call: TRBJ1-2; clone_size: -; v_call: TRBV5-1; d_call: TRBD1; cdr3_aa: CASSSGQGLYGYTF; cdr3_nt: TGCGCCAGCAGCTCCGGACAGGGTTTGTATGGCTACACCTTC
j_call: TRBJ2-3; clone_size: -; v_call: TRBV7-2; d_call: -; cdr3_aa: CASSTGTDTQYF; cdr3_nt: TGTGCCAGCAGCACTGGCACAGATACGCAGTATTTT
j_call: TRBJ1-3; clone_size: -; v_call: TRBV30; d_call: -; cdr3_aa: CAWSVKGVGNTIYF; cdr3_nt: TGTGCCTGGAGTGTGAAAGGGGTGGGAAACACCATATATTTT
j_call: TRBJ1-1; clone_size: -; v_call: TRBV19; d_call: -; cdr3_aa: CASSDTLGTEAFF; cdr3_nt: TGTGCCAGTTCGGACACGCTCGGTACTGAAGCTTTCTTT
j_call: TRBJ1-6; clone_size: -; v_call: TRBV6-4; d_call: -; cdr3_aa: CASSEVGGENSPLHF; cdr3_nt: TGTGCCAGCAGTGAGGTTGGGGGGGAGAATTCACCCCTCCACTTT
j_call: TRBJ1-1; clone_size: -; v_call: TRBV11-2; d_call: TRBD1; cdr3_aa: CASSSQGARTEAFF; cdr3_nt: TGTGCCAGCAGCTCCCAGGGGGCGAGGACTGAAGCTTTCTTT
j_call: TRBJ1-6; clone_size: -; v_call: TRBV5-4; d_call: TRBD1; cdr3_aa: CASSQFSGTGYSPLHF; cdr3_nt: TGTGCCAGCAGCCAATTTAGTGGGACAGGGTATTCACCCCTCCACTTT
j_call: TRBJ1-6; clone_size: -; v_call: TRBV11-2; d_call: TRBD1; cdr3_aa: CASSLRSGGHNSPLHF; cdr3_nt: TGTGCCAGCAGCTTAAGGTCAGGGGGCCATAATTCACCCCTCCACTTT
j_call: TRBJ1-5; clone_size: -; v_call: TRBV21-1; d_call: -; cdr3_aa: CASSNHRVRQPQHF; cdr3_nt: TGTGCCAGCAGCAATCACAGGGTGCGTCAGCCCCAGCATTTT
j_call: TRBJ1-2; clone_size: -; v_call: TRBV28; d_call: -; cdr3_aa: CASSFGGEGWDGYTF; cdr3_nt: TGTGCCAGCAGTTTCGGAGGGGAAGGGTGGGATGGCTACACCTTC
j_call: TRBJ2-3; clone_size: once; v_call: TRBV29-1; d_call: TRBD2; cdr3_aa: CSVGRGTSRSDTQYF; cdr3_nt: TGCAGCGTCGGCCGGGGGACTAGCCGATCAGATACGCAGTATTTT
j_call: TRBJ2-2; clone_size: -; v_call: TRBV19; d_call: TRBD1; cdr3_aa: CASSILGQGLAGELFF; cdr3_nt: TGTGCCAGTAGTATACTGGGACAGGGTTTAGCCGGGGAGCTGTTTTTT
j_call: TRBJ2-5; clone_size: -; v_call: TRBV7-9; d_call: -; cdr3_aa: CASSLVGGGETQYF; cdr3_nt: TGTGCCAGCAGCCTTGTAGGGGGTGGAGAGACCCAGTACTTC
j_call: TRBJ1-1; clone_size: once; v_call: TRBV6-5; d_call: TRBD1; cdr3_aa: CASSYSTGVTEAFF; cdr3_nt: TGTGCCAGCAGTTACTCGACAGGGGTCACTGAAGCTTTCTTT
j_call: TRBJ2-5; clone_size: once; v_call: TRBV4-3; d_call: -; cdr3_aa: CASSQGLGGGLGGQYF; cdr3_nt: TGCGCCAGCAGCCAAGGATTAGGAGGAGGGCTGGGTGGGCAGTACTTC
j_call: TRBJ2-5; clone_size: -; v_call: TRBV15; d_call: TRBD2; cdr3_aa: CATSREIAGGGETQYF; cdr3_nt: TGTGCCACCAGCAGAGAGATAGCGGGGGGCGGGGAGACCCAGTACTTC
j_call: TRBJ2-7; clone_size: medium-sized; v_call: TRBV6-1; d_call: TRBD1; cdr3_aa: CASGTGVEAYEQYF; cdr3_nt: TGTGCCAGCGGAACAGGGGTTGAGGCCTACGAGCAGTACTTC
j_call: TRBJ2-3; clone_size: -; v_call: TRBV7-9; d_call: TRBD2; cdr3_aa: CASGLAGPFTDTQYF; cdr3_nt: TGTGCCAGTGGACTAGCGGGGCCCTTCACAGATACGCAGTATTTT
j_call: TRBJ1-5; clone_size: -; v_call: TRBV19; d_call: TRBD1; cdr3_aa: CASRETGSNQPQHF; cdr3_nt: TGTGCCAGTAGGGAGACAGGGAGCAATCAGCCCCAGCATTTT
j_call: TRBJ2-1; clone_size: -; v_call: TRBV7-2; d_call: TRBD1; cdr3_aa: CASSLSTGAYNEQFF; cdr3_nt: TGTGCCAGCAGCTTAAGTACAGGGGCATACAATGAGCAGTTCTTC
j_call: TRBJ1-1; clone_size: -; v_call: TRBV7-9; d_call: TRBD1; cdr3_aa: CASTETGSLNEAFF; cdr3_nt: TGTGCCAGCACAGAGACAGGGTCTTTGAATGAAGCTTTCTTT
j_call: TRBJ2-3; clone_size: -; v_call: TRBV2; d_call: -; cdr3_aa: CASSARAQYF; cdr3_nt: TGTGCCAGCAGTGCTAGAGCGCAGTATTTT
j_call: TRBJ2-5; clone_size: -; v_call: TRBV4-2; d_call: TRBD1; cdr3_aa: CASSQGRATGGQETQYF; cdr3_nt: TGTGCCAGCAGCCAAGGGAGGGCGACAGGGGGCCAAGAGACCCAGTACTTC
j_call: TRBJ1-1; clone_size: few; v_call: TRBV6-5; d_call: -; cdr3_aa: CASSYTTRVWRAFF; cdr3_nt: TGTGCCAGCAGTTACACCACCCGAGTTTGGAGAGCTTTCTTT
j_call: TRBJ2-5; clone_size: -; v_call: TRBV6-5; d_call: -; cdr3_aa: CASSSRPGAGTQYF; cdr3_nt: TGTGCCAGCAGTTCCAGACCAGGGGCGGGGACCCAGTACTTC
j_call: TRBJ1-2; clone_size: few; v_call: TRBV9; d_call: -; cdr3_aa: CASSPVGRDYGYTF; cdr3_nt: TGTGCCAGCAGCCCAGTGGGGCGCGACTATGGCTACACCTTC
j_call: TRBJ1-2; clone_size: -; v_call: TRBV5-6; d_call: TRBD1; cdr3_aa: CASSRTGDLYYGYTF; cdr3_nt: TGTGCCAGCAGCCGGACAGGGGATTTGTACTATGGCTACACCTTC